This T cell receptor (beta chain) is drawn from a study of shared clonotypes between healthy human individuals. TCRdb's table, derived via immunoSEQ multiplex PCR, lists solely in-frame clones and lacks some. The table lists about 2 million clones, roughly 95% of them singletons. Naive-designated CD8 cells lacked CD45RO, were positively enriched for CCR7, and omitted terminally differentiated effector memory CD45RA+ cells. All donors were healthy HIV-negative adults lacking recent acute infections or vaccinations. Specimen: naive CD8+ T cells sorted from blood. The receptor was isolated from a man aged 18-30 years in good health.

The CDR3 DNA sequence: TGTGCCGGGACCCTGGACAAGAATTTAGGGACCGGGGAGCTGTTTTTT. Protein sequence: CAGTLDKNLGTGELFF. The rearrangement links TRBV30 to TRBJ2-2; D may be TRBD1 or TRBD2 (5 bases each). Trimming removed 8 bases at V and 5 bases at J, with 24 bases between. There are 16 residues in the CDR3. Germline loops: CDR1 GTSNPN, CDR2 SVGIG (reference sequence).